This section outlines one TCR beta chain sequence together with its context. Antigen specificity is unknown. The V and J ends lost 2 bases and 1 base, in that order; junction bases with no gene match: 15. Germline CDR1 is MNHEY and CDR2 is SMNVEV (reference sequence). The CDR3 extends over 20 amino acids. Template switching by 5'RACE produced TCR cDNA, adding a universal primer site and UMIs. From the 5' RACE reads, TCRdb called clonotypes with MiXCR, one entry per CDR3 protein. The sample has roughly 400,000 distinct CDR3 sequences, approximately 19% seen once. The entry originates in a study of T cells after yellow fever vaccination. Study-wide background: Fractions containing few cells were prepared with SMART-Seq v4 Ultra Low Input.

Study-wide findings and caveats: Clones from primary vaccination mostly reappeared after the booster (96% CD4, less than 90% CD8). Weaker, the secondary response had a peak occurring faster, on day 5 versus 15.

The receptor's source is a man aged 18 to 29 who received the YFV17D yellow fever vaccine. Sequences were derived from PBMCs, sampled before the yellow fever booster vaccination. This chain links TRBV27 with TRBJ2-3, with 10 bases identical to TRBD1. The CDR3 protein is CASSLGEGQGVTLGTDTQYF. CDR3 sequence (DNA): TGTGCCAGCAGTTTAGGCGAAGGACAGGGGGTCACATTGGGCACAGATACGCAGTATTTT.